A single sample gave rise to the 17 T cell receptor beta chains below, sequenced in a study of a mutant IDH1 vaccine in newly diagnosed glioma. Repertoires were generated with immunoSEQ multiplex PCR, while TCRdb's copy carries only in-frame clones and drops some. The sample has about 32,000 clones, roughly 80% seen once. Their recognized antigens are unknown. Time point indicated: week 35, safety follow-up. Mutant IDH1 20-mer peptide, at 300 ug, made up each vaccine dose, with topical imiquimod. The specimen was PBMCs, collected from a glioma patient whose treatment included an IDH1 peptide vaccine. The receptor set was obtained from a woman aged 18-35 years with glioma.

This clone has a single count. The J gene is TRBJ2-3, the V gene TRBV11-2; the match to TRBD2 covers 7 bases. The CDR3 extends over 15 amino acids. CDR1 is SGHAT and CDR2 is FQNNGV in the germline V gene. V lost 5 bases to trimming and J lost 6 bases; unmatched junction nucleotides: 11. CDR3 sequence: CASSIKTSGADTQYF. The DNA for the CDR3 is TGTGCCAGCAGCATTAAAACCAGCGGGGCGGATACGCAGTATTTT.

The rearrangement joins TRBV25-1 to TRBJ1-3; no clear D. V was cut by 3 bases and J by 4 bases, with 13 bases left in between. CDR3 length: 15 residues. The germline gives CDR1 MGHDK, CDR2 SYGVNS. CDR3 protein: CASSDAGTRGNTIYF. CDR3 DNA sequence: TGTGCCAGCAGTGATGCAGGAACGAGGGGAAACACCATATATTTT.

This clone appeared a single time. J is TRBJ2-1 and V is TRBV10-3, with TRBD1 matching over 12 bases. Germline CDR1 ENHRY, CDR2 SYGVKD. The CDR3 sequence is 13 residues long. V shed 4 bases, J shed 9 bases, and the junction held 1 base outside the gene matches. The CDR3 loop is CAISGGQGAEQFF. CDR3 sequence (DNA): TGTGCCATCAGTGGGGGACAGGGGGCTGAGCAGTTCTTC.

The chain carries TRBV7-9 and TRBJ2-1; maybe TRBD2 (5 bases). The CDR3 has 13 amino acids. The V end was cut by 1 base, the J end by 8 bases, with 9 bases between. Germline V gives CDR1 SEHNR, CDR2 FQNEAQ (reference sequence). In nucleotides, the CDR3 is TGTGCCAGCAGCTTAGGCGTGCGGGATGAGCAGTTCTTC. Its protein is CASSLGVRDEQFF.

This clone was seen a handful of times. The chain recombines TRBV19 with TRBJ1-2; 11 bases map to TRBD1. Germline CDR1 LNHDA, CDR2 SQIVND (reference sequence). The CDR3 extends over 14 amino acids. V lost 7 bases to trimming and J lost 3 bases; unmatched junction nucleotides: 4. The CDR3 reads CASTPGQGDYGYTF. Written as DNA, the CDR3 is TGTGCCAGTACCCCGGGACAGGGGGACTATGGCTACACCTTC.

This chain joins TRBV7-9 and TRBJ2-7, with 7 bases that match TRBD2. CDR1 SEHNR and CDR2 FQNEAQ come from the germline V gene (reference sequence). The CDR3 sequence is 16 residues long. V was clipped by 5 bases and J by 2 bases; unmatched bases: 12. In DNA form, the CDR3 reads TGTGCCAGCAGCACCACCCTCACTAGCGACCCCTACGAGCAGTACTTC. Translation: CASSTTLTSDPYEQYF.

The chain joins TRBV4-3 to TRBJ2-1; D might be TRBD1 (6 bases). V was shortened by 5 bases and J by 7 bases, with 12 bases between the two germline ends. The CDR3 has 13 residues. The germline gives CDR1 LGHNA, CDR2 YSLEER. The CDR3 nucleotides are TGCGCCAGCAGCACCGGACAGCTAAATGAGCAGTTCTTC. Translation: CASSTGQLNEQFF.

The chain carries TRBV7-6 and TRBJ2-1, with 9 bases lining up with TRBD1. Germline CDR1 is SGHVS and CDR2 is FNYEAQ. There are 16 residues in the CDR3. The ends lost 0 bases at V and 7 bases at J; junction bases unmatched: 7. CDR3: CASSLAEGTGWNEQFF. DNA of the CDR3: TGTGCCAGCAGCTTAGCTGAGGGGACAGGGTGGAATGAGCAGTTCTTC.

This rearrangement joins TRBV18 to TRBJ1-2, with a weak D call TRBD1 (6 bases). The CDR3 sequence is 15 residues long. CDR1 and CDR2 (germline): KGHSH, LQKENI. Trimming removed 3 bases from V and 0 bases from J, with 11 bases in between. In DNA, the CDR3 is TGTGCCAGCTCACCGGGGGCGACGGCTAACTATGGCTACACCTTC. Its translation is CASSPGATANYGYTF.

V and J are TRBV2 and TRBJ2-5, with 7 bases lining up with TRBD2. From germline, CDR1 is SNHLY and CDR2 FYNNEI. The CDR3 consists of 15 residues. The ends lost 8 bases at V and 2 bases at J; junction bases unmatched: 11. The CDR3 here is CASPPPSGLQETQYF. CDR3 DNA sequence: TGTGCCAGCCCCCCTCCTAGCGGCCTTCAAGAGACCCAGTACTTC. Filled out from reference TRBV2 and TRBJ2-5, the complete variable domain reads EPEVTQTPSHQVTQMGQEVILRCVPISNHLYFYWYRQILGQKVEFLVSFYNNEISEKSEIFDDQFSVERPDGSNFTLKIRSTKLEDSAMYFCASPPPSGLQETQYFGPGTRLLVL.

J is TRBJ1-2 and V is TRBV19, with 9 bases aligning to TRBD1. The V gene's germline CDR1 is LNHDA and CDR2 SQIVND (reference sequence). CDR3 length: 15 amino acids. V shed 5 bases and J 4 bases; nucleotides not matched to a gene: 8. The CDR3 DNA is TGTGCCAGTAGTGCCACAGGGGGCGTCGGCTATGGCTACACCTTC. The encoded protein is CASSATGGVGYGYTF.

V and J are TRBV27 and TRBJ2-7; 10 bases line up with TRBD2. The V gene end was trimmed by 5 bases and the J gene end by 2 bases; junction bases not matched to a gene: 3. Germline assignment: CDR1 MNHEY and CDR2 SMNVEV (reference sequence). The CDR3 spans 14 residues. This chain's CDR3 is CASSPGLAPYEQYF. CDR3 bases: TGTGCCAGCAGTCCGGGACTAGCGCCCTACGAGCAGTACTTC.

The V call is TRBV2, the J call TRBJ2-4; D uncertain. Trimming removed 4 bases from V and 2 bases from J, with 9 bases in between. The CDR3 runs 14 residues. The germline gives CDR1 SNHLY, CDR2 FYNNEI. The CDR3, as DNA: TGTGCCAGCAGTGGCTCTTTAACCAAAAACATTCAGTACTTC. Its protein is CASSGSLTKNIQYF.

V is TRBV2 and J is TRBJ1-4; TRBD1 matches at 9 bases. CDR3 length: 17 amino acids. The ends lost 7 bases at V and 6 bases at J; junction bases unmatched: 15. Germline V gene sequence: CDR1 SNHLY, CDR2 FYNNEI. The CDR3 DNA follows: TGTGCCAGCAATTTAGGGGACAGGGCATTGGTGCATGAAAAACTGTTTTTT. This gives the protein CASNLGDRALVHEKLFF.

CDR3 amino acids: CASSQDPRGGFQETQYF. CDR3 DNA sequence: TGCGCCAGCAGCCAAGATCCTCGCGGGGGGTTCCAAGAGACCCAGTACTTC. The J gene is TRBJ2-5, the V gene TRBV4-1, with TRBD2 matching 8 bases. Per the germline V gene, CDR1 is MGHRA and CDR2 is YSYEKL. Germline trimming cut 0 bases from V and 1 base from J; bases unmatched to any gene: 7. The CDR3 has 17 residues.

The chain combines TRBV29-1 with TRBJ2-7; 10 bases fit TRBD2. The CDR3 has 14 residues. V trimming: 4 bases; J trimming: 5 bases; junction bases outside the gene matches: 8. In germline, CDR1 is SQVTM, CDR2 ANQGSEA. CDR3 DNA: TGCAGCGTTGGGGGGCTAGCGGGAGACGACGAGCAGTACTTC. Protein product: CSVGGLAGDDEQYF.

The chain has TRBV19 and TRBJ1-6, with D maybe TRBD1 (6 bases). V dropped 4 bases and J dropped 7 bases, with 14 bases sitting between them. The CDR3 spans 15 residues. Germline CDR1 reads LNHDA; CDR2 reads SQIVND (reference sequence). The CDR3 spells CASSTATGTNSPLHF. The CDR3 bases are TGTGCCAGTAGTACCGCTACAGGGACCAATTCACCCCTCCACTTT.